Below, 21 T cell receptor beta chains from the same sample are listed, as sequenced in a study of regulatory T cells in long-lasting Graves disease. Specified time point: newly diagnosed GD, antithyroid drugs for less than 3 months. PBMC-extracted RNA yielded the TCR library. Relying on iRepertoire HTBI primers and Arm-PCR of CDR3 regions, the team built TCR beta libraries. TCRdb re-derived calls from the multiplex PCR reads in MiXCR, one entry per CDR3 protein. Of about 430,000 distinct CDR3 sequences detected, 15% appear once; the ten largest clones hold approximately 8%. This sample was shared with a second study, whose subject was T cells in Graves' hyperthyroidism and ophthalmopathy.

The sequencing here drew on peripheral blood mononuclear cells (PBMCs), taken at new diagnosis, from a patient treated with antithyroid drugs. The receptors shown here come from a woman in her forties with Graves disease.

The chain has TRBV29-1 and TRBJ2-3; no reliable D call. The CDR3 runs to 13 residues. V lost 3 bases, J lost 2 bases, and 9 bases lay in between. Germline values: CDR1 SQVTM, CDR2 ANQGSEA. The CDR3 is CSVEVLNTDTQYF. In DNA form, the CDR3 reads TGCAGCGTTGAGGTTCTAAACACAGATACGCAGTATTTT.

This clonotype was observed many times. The CDR3 bases are TGTGCCAGCAGCCATCAGCGGGGAGAGACCCAGTACTTC. Protein: CASSHQRGETQYF. The rearrangement links TRBV3-1 to TRBJ2-5; 7 nucleotides align to TRBD2. The CDR3 extends over 13 amino acids. V gave up 3 bases and J gave up 4 bases; unmatched junction bases: 2. Per the germline V gene, CDR1 is LGHDT and CDR2 is YNNKEL (reference sequence).

This rearrangement joins TRBV3-1 to TRBJ2-1; D not resolved. Per the germline V gene, CDR1 is LGHDT and CDR2 is YNNKEL (reference sequence). This CDR3 is built from 12 residues. Trimming removed 2 bases from V and 9 bases from J, with 8 bases in between. The CDR3 reads CASSQSGLEQFF. Written as DNA, the CDR3 is TGTGCCAGCAGCCAATCTGGGCTTGAGCAGTTCTTC.

This clonotype came up many times. The rearrangement uses TRBV2 and TRBJ2-1; D unresolved. CDR1 SNHLY and CDR2 FYNNEI come from the germline V gene. V was trimmed by 4 bases and J by 3 bases, leaving 7 bases between them. The CDR3 loop spans 13 amino acids. CDR3 sequence reads: CASSVGDYNEQFF. The CDR3 bases are TGTGCCAGCAGTGTCGGAGACTACAATGAGCAGTTCTTC.

The table lists this clonotype with many counts. The genes are TRBV2 and TRBJ2-3; 7 bases are shared with TRBD2. The CDR3 totals 13 residues. Germline CDR1 SNHLY, CDR2 FYNNEI. The junction had 3 bases not matched to a gene; V was cut back by 6 bases and J by 3 bases. CDR3 DNA: TGTGCCAGCAGGGCGGGGGTTACAGATACGCAGTATTTT. This encodes CASRAGVTDTQYF. The entire variable domain, with the rest obtained from reference TRBV2 and TRBJ2-3, is as follows: EPEVTQTPSHQVTQMGQEVILRCVPISNHLYFYWYRQILGQKVEFLVSFYNNEISEKSEIFDDQFSVERPDGSNFTLKIRSTKLEDSAMYFCASRAGVTDTQYFGPGTRLTVL.

The rearrangement links TRBV9 to TRBJ2-7; 11 bases match TRBD1. This CDR3 is built from 15 residues. CDR1 SGDLS and CDR2 YYNGEE come from the germline V gene. J was trimmed by 5 bases and V by 4 bases; bases with no gene match: 8. For the CDR3, the DNA is TGTGCCAGCAGCAAAGGGACAGGGGGGAGGAACGAGCAGTACTTC. This gives the protein CASSKGTGGRNEQYF.

This clonotype was detected ten times or more. The V gene is TRBV7-9, the J gene TRBJ2-1, with 7 bases matching TRBD2. Germline V gene lookup returns CDR1 SEHNR and CDR2 FQNEAQ (reference sequence). The CDR3 is 17 residues long. V was pared by 0 bases and J by 4 bases, with 9 bases of the junction left unmatched. Here the CDR3 DNA reads TGTGCCAGCAGCTTAGCCCCACGGGGGGTCGGTTACAATGAGCAGTTCTTC. This gives the protein CASSLAPRGVGYNEQFF. Full variable domain (missing parts from reference TRBV7-9 and TRBJ2-1): DTGVSQNPRHKITKRGQNVTFRCDPISEHNRLYWYRQTLGQGPEFLTYFQNEAQLEKSRLLSDRFSAERPKGSFSTLEIQRTEQGDSAMYLCASSLAPRGVGYNEQFFGPGTRLTVL.

This chain joins TRBV4-1 and TRBJ1-4, with TRBD1 matching over 7 bases. CDR3 length: 14 amino acids. With 0 bases clipped from V and 14 bases from J, the junction kept 9 bases outside the gene matches. CDR1 MGHRA and CDR2 YSYEKL come from the germline V gene. As DNA, the CDR3 is TGCGCCAGCAGCCAAGATCCGGAGGGGGCGTACCTGTTTTTT. It is translated as CASSQDPEGAYLFF.

V is TRBV6-2 or TRBV6-3 and J is TRBJ2-4; D gene unclear. V was clipped by 5 bases and J by 7 bases, with 18 bases between them. The CDR3 consists of 15 residues. Germline-derived CDR1 and CDR2 are MNHEY and SVGEGT. The CDR3 coding sequence is TGTGCCAGCAGTGAACTCTTGGGCCATCGGAACATTCAGTACTTC. Protein sequence: CASSELLGHRNIQYF.

The J gene is TRBJ1-4, the V gene TRBV4-1, with D unresolved. Germline CDR1 MGHRA, CDR2 YSYEKL. CDR3 length: 15 amino acids. Trimming took 2 bases from V and 2 from J, leaving 9 bases between them. The CDR3 loop is CASSQSFWTNEKLFF. CDR3 DNA sequence: TGCGCCAGCAGCCAAAGTTTTTGGACTAATGAAAAACTGTTTTTT.

The sample holds many counts of this clonotype. The CDR3: CASLGAPEETQYF. CDR3 in DNA: TGTGCCAGCCTAGGGGCACCTGAAGAGACCCAGTACTTC. The chain carries TRBV6-2 or TRBV6-3 and TRBJ2-5; D might be TRBD1 (5 bases). The CDR3 is made up of 13 amino acids. Germline-derived CDR1 and CDR2 are MNHEY and SVGEGT. Trimming took 8 bases from V and 3 from J, leaving 13 bases between them.

Many counts were recorded for this clonotype. The V call is TRBV11-3, the J call TRBJ2-7; no clear D gene. The germline V gene has CDR1 SGHNT and CDR2 YENEEA. Trimming shortened V by 3 bases and J by 0 bases, and 15 bases separated the two germline ends. This CDR3 has 16 amino acids. The CDR3 DNA sequence: TGTGCCAGCAGCTTGTATCGGGCAGGCGACTCCTACGAGCAGTACTTC. This encodes CASSLYRAGDSYEQYF.

The genes are TRBV14 and TRBJ1-1; D is unclear. The V gene lost 0 bases and the J gene lost 6 bases, with 8 bases spanning the gap. The CDR3 loop spans 13 amino acids. Germline CDR1 is SGHDN and CDR2 is FVKESK. The CDR3 protein is CASSQESLAEAFF. The CDR3 DNA reads TGTGCCAGCAGCCAAGAAAGTCTAGCTGAAGCTTTCTTT.

In its sample, this clonotype was seen many times. In DNA, the CDR3 is TGTGCCGCCTACTCCGGGACAGGGGACACTGAAGCTTTCTTT. Translation gives CAAYSGTGDTEAFF. The chain uses TRBV28 and TRBJ1-1; TRBD1 matches 10 bases. Unmatched junction bases numbered 9, after V lost 11 bases and J lost 3 bases. In germline, CDR1 is MDHEN, CDR2 SYDVKM. The CDR3 runs to 14 residues. Together with reference TRBV28 and TRBJ1-1, the CDR3 gives the full variable domain: DVKVTQSSRYLVKRTGEKVFLECVQDMDHENMFWYRQDPGLGLRLIYFSYDVKMKEKGDIPEGYSVSREKKERFSLILESASTNQTSMYLCAAYSGTGDTEAFFGQGTRLTVV.

This clonotype turned up a few times. The chain combines TRBV28 with TRBJ2-7, with D possibly matching TRBD2 (6 bases). This CDR3 region has 13 residues. V lost 4 bases and J 3 bases, leaving 10 bases between the germline ends. Per the germline V gene, CDR1 is MDHEN and CDR2 is SYDVKM. CDR3 protein: CASSWGVSYEQYF. Written as DNA, the CDR3 is TGTGCCAGCAGTTGGGGGGTTAGCTACGAGCAGTACTTC.

This clonotype appeared a few times. V gene TRBV4-1 combines with J gene TRBJ2-1; TRBD2 matches 14 bases. The CDR3 consists of 15 residues. Germline-derived CDR1 and CDR2 are MGHRA and YSYEKL. V lost 6 bases to trimming and J lost 8 bases; unmatched junction nucleotides: 6. Here the CDR3 reads CASSSGLAGAYEQFF. Written as DNA, the CDR3 is TGCGCCAGCAGTTCGGGACTAGCGGGAGCCTATGAGCAGTTCTTC.

Ten or more counts support this clonotype. The rearrangement joins TRBV6-2 or TRBV6-3 to TRBJ2-7, with D maybe TRBD1 (5 bases). The CDR3 contains 14 residues. The germline V and J ends were trimmed by 0 bases and 0 bases, with 6 bases remaining between them. Germline CDR1 MNHEY, CDR2 SVGEGT. CDR3: CASSYSRDSYEQYF. The CDR3 region has the DNA TGTGCCAGCAGTTACTCCAGGGACTCCTACGAGCAGTACTTC.

The chain recombines TRBV12-3 or TRBV12-4 with TRBJ2-5; 10 positions agree with TRBD2. The CDR3 contains 15 residues. Trimming took 4 bases from V and 2 from J; bases not matched to a gene: 4. CDR3 in DNA: TGTGCCAGCAGTTCCTGGACTAGCGGACAAGAGACCCAGTACTTC. Its translation is CASSSWTSGQETQYF.

This clonotype was seen many times. CDR3 loop: CASSFGQGATTGELFF. The CDR3 DNA is TGTGCCAGCAGTTTTGGTCAAGGGGCGACCACCGGGGAGCTGTTTTTT. The rearrangement uses TRBV12-3 or TRBV12-4 and TRBJ2-2; D is possibly TRBD1 (5 bases). This CDR3 contains 16 residues. Trimming stripped 3 bases from V and 4 bases from J, with 15 bases between.

This clonotype has at least ten counts. The chain uses TRBV12-3 or TRBV12-4 and TRBJ2-7; 7 positions agree with TRBD1. The CDR3 is 14 amino acids. V gave up 5 bases and J gave up 3 bases; unmatched junction bases: 7. This chain's CDR3 is CASSHRDRVYEQYF. The CDR3 bases are TGTGCCAGCAGTCACCGAGACAGGGTCTACGAGCAGTACTTC.

In this sample, this clonotype turned up many times. The chain has TRBV28 and TRBJ1-1; D not resolved. CDR3 size: 13 residues. Germline V gene sequence: CDR1 MDHEN, CDR2 SYDVKM. Trimming cost V 3 bases and J 5 bases, with 10 bases left between them. The CDR3 region is CASSLGGKTEAFF. The CDR3 DNA is TGTGCCAGCAGTTTGGGAGGGAAAACTGAAGCTTTCTTT. Supplemented by reference TRBV28 and TRBJ1-1, the full variable domain reads DVKVTQSSRYLVKRTGEKVFLECVQDMDHENMFWYRQDPGLGLRLIYFSYDVKMKEKGDIPEGYSVSREKKERFSLILESASTNQTSMYLCASSLGGKTEAFFGQGTRLTVV.